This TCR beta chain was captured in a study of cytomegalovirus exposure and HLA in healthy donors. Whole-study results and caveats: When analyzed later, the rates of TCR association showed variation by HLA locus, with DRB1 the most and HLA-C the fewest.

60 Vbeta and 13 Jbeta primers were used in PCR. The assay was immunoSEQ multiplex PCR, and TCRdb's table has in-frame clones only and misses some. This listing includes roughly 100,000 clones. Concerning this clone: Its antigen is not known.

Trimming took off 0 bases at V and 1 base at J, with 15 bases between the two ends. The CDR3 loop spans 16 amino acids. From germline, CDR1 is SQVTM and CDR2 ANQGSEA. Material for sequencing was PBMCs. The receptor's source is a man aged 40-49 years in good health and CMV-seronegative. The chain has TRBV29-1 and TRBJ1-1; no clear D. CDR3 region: CSVEDRRSPWNTEAFF. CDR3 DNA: TGCAGCGTTGAAGATCGCCGGTCCCCCTGGAACACTGAAGCTTTCTTT. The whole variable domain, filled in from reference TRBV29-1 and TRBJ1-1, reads SAVISQKPSRDICQRGTSLTIQCQVDSQVTMMFWYRQQPGQSLTLIATANQGSEATYESGFVIDKFPISRPNLTFSTLTVSNMSPEDSSIYLCSVEDRRSPWNTEAFFGQGTRLTVV.